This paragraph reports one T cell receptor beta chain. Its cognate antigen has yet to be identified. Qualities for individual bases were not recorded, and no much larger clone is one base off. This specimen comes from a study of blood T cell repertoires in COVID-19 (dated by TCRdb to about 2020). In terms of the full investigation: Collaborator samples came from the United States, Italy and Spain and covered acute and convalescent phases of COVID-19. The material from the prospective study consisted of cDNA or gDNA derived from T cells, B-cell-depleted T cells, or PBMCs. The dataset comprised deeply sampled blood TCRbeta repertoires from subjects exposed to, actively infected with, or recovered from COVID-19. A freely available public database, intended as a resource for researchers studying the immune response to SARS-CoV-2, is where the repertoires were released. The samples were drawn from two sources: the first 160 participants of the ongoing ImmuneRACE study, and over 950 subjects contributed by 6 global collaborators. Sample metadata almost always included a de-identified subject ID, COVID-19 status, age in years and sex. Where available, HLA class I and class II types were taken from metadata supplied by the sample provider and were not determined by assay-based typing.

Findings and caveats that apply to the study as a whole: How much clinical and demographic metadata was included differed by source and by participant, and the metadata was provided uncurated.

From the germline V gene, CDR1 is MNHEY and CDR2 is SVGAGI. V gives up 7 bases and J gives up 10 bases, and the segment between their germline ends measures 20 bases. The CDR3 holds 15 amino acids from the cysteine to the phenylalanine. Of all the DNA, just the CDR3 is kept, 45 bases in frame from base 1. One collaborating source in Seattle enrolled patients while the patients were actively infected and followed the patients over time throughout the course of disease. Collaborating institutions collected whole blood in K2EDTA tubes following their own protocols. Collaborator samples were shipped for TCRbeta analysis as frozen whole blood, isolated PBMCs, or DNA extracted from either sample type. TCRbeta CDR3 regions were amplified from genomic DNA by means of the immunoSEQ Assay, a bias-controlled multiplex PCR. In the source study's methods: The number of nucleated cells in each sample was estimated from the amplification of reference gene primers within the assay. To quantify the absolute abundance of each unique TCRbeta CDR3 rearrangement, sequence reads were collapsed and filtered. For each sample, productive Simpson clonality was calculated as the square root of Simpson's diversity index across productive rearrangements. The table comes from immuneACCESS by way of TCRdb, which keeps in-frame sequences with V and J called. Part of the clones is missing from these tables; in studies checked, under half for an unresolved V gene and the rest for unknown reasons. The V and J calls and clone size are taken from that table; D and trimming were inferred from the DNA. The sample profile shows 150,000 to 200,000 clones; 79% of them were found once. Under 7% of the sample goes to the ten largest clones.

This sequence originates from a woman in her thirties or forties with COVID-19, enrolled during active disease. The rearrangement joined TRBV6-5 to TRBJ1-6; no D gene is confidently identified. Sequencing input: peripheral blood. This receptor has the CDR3 CASTQREVIRSPLHF. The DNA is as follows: TGTGCCAGCACCCAACGGGAGGTTATCAGATCACCCCTCCACTTT.